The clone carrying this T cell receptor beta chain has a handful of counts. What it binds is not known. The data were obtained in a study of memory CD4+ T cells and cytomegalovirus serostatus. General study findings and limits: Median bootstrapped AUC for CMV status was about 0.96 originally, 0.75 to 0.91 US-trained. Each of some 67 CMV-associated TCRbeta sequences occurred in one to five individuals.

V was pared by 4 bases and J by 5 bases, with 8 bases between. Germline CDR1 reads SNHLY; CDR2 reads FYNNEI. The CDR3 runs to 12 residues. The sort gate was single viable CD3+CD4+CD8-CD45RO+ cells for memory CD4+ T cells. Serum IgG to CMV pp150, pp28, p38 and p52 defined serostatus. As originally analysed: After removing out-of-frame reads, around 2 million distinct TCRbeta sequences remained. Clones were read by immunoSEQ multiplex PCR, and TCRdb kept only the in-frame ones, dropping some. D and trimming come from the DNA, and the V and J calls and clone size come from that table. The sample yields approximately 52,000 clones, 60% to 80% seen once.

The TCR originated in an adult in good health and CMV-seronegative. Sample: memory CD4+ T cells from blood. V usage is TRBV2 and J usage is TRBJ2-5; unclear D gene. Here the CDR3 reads CASSVIMETQYF. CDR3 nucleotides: TGTGCCAGCAGTGTAATAATGGAGACCCAGTACTTC.